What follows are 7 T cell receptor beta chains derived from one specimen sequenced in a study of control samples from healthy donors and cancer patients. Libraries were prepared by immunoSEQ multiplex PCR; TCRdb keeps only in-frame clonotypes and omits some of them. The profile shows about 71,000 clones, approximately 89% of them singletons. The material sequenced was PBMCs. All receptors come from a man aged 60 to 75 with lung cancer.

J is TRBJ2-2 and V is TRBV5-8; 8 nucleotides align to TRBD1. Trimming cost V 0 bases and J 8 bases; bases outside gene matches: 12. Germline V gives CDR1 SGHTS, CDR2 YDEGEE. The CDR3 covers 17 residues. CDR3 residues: CASSLARGPNDSGELFF. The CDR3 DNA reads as TGTGCCAGCAGCTTGGCCAGGGGGCCAAACGATTCGGGGGAGCTGTTTTTT.

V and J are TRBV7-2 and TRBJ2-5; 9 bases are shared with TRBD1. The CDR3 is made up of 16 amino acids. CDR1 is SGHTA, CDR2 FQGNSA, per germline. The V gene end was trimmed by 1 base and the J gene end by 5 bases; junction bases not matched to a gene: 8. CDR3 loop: CASSLDLTGGAETQYF. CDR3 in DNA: TGTGCCAGCAGCTTAGATTTAACAGGGGGCGCCGAGACCCAGTACTTC.

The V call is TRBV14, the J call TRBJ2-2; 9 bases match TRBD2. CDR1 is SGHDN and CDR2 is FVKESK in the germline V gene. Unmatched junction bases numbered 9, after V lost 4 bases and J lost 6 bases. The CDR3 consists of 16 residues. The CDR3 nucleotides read TGTGCCAGCAGCCCGAGCGGGGGGTTAATAGCCGGGGAGCTGTTTTTT. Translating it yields CASSPSGGLIAGELFF.

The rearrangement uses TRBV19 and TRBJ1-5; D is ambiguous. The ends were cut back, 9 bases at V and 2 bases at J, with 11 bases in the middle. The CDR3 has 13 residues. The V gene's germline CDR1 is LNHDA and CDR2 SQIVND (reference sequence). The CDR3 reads CASRPGGNQPQHF. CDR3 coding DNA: TGTGCCAGCCGGCCGGGCGGCAATCAGCCCCAGCATTTT.

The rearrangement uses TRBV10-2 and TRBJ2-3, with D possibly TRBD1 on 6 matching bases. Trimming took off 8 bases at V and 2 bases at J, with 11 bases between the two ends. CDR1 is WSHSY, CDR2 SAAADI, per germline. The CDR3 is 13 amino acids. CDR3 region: CASGTGTTDTQYF. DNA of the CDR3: TGCGCCAGCGGAACAGGGACCACAGATACGCAGTATTTT.

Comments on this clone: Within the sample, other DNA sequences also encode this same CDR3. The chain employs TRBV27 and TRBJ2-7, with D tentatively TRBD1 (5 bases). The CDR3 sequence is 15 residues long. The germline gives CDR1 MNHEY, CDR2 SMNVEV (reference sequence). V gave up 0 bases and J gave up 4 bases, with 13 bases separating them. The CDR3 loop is CASSLSDGHSYEQYF. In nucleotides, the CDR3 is TGTGCCAGCAGTTTATCGGACGGACACTCTTACGAGCAGTACTTC.

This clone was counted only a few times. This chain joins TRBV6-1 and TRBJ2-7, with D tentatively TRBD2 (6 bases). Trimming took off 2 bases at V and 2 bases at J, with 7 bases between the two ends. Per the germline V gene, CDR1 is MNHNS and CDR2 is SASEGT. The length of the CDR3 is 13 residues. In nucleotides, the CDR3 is TGTGCCAGCAGTGAACCGGGGGCCTACGAGCAGTACTTC. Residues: CASSEPGAYEQYF.